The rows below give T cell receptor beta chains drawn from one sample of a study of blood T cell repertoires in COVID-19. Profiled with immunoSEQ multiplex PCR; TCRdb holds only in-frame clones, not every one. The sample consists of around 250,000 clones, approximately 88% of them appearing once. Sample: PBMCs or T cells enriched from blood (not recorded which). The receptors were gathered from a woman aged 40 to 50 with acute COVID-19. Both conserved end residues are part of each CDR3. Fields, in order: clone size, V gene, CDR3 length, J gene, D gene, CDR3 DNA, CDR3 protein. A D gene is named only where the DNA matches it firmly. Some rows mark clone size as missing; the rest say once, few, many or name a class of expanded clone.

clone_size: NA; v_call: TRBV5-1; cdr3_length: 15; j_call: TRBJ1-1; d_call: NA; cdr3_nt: TGCGCCAGCAGCTTGGACGGGGAAATGAACACTGAAGCTTTCTTT; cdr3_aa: CASSLDGEMNTEAFF
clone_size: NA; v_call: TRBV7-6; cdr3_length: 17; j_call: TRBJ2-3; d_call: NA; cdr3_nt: TGTGCCAGCAGCTCCTCCTTGACTAGTAGGGCCACAGATACGCAGTATTTT; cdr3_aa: CASSSSLTSRATDTQYF
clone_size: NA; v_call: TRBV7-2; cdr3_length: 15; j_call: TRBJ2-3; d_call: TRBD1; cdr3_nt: TGTGCCAGCAGTTCCTCGGGACAGTCCACAGATACGCAGTATTTT; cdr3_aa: CASSSSGQSTDTQYF
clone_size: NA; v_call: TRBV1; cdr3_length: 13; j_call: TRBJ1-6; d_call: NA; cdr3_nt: TGCACCAGCAGCCAAATCGGTGAATCACCCCTCCACTTT; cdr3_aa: CTSSQIGESPLHF
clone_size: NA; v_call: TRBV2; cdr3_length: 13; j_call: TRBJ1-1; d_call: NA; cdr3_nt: TGTGCCAGCAGCGAAACGGGTAAGACTGAAGCTTTCTTT; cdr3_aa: CASSETGKTEAFF
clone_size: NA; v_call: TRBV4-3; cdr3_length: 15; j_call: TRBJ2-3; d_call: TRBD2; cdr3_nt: TGCGCCAGCAGCCTTGGACTAGCGGACACAGATACGCAGTATTTT; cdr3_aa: CASSLGLADTDTQYF
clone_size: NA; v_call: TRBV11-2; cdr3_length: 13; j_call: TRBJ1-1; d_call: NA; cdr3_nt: TGTGCCAGCAGCCCCAACGGAGGGCAACAAGCTTTCTTT; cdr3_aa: CASSPNGGQQAFF
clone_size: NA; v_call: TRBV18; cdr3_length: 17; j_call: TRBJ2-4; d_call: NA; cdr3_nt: TGTGCCAGCTCACCAGCGATCATAGCGGTAGCCAAAAACATTCAGTACTTC; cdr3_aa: CASSPAIIAVAKNIQYF
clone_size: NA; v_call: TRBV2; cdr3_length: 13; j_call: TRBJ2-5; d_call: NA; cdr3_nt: TGTGCCAGCAGCGGAGGAGGCCAAGAGACCCAGTACTTC; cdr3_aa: CASSGGGQETQYF
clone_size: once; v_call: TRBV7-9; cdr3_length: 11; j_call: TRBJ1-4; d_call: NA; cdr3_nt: TGTGCCAGCAGCGCGGTAGAAAAACTGTTTTTT; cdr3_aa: CASSAVEKLFF
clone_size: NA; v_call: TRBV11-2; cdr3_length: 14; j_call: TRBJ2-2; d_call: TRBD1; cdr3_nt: TGTGCCAGCAGTGGACAGGGGGCCACCGGGGAGCTGTTTTTT; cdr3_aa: CASSGQGATGELFF
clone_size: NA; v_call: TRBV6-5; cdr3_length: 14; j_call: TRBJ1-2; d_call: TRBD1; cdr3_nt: TGTGCCAGCAGAACGGGACAGGGAAGCTATGGCTACACCTTC; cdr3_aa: CASRTGQGSYGYTF
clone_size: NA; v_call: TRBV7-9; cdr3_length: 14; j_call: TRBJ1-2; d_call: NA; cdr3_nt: TGTGCCAGCAGCCAAAGCGAGTTGGACTATGGCTACACCTTC; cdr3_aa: CASSQSELDYGYTF
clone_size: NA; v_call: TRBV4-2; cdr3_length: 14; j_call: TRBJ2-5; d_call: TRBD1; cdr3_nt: TGTGCCAGCAGCCAAGGACAGGGTAAAGAGACCCAGTACTTC; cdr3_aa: CASSQGQGKETQYF
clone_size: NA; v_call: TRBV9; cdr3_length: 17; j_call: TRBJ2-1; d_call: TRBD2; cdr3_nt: TGTGCCAGCAGCGTTCGCGGGAGCGGGAGGGCCGAAAATGAGCAGTTCTTC; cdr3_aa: CASSVRGSGRAENEQFF
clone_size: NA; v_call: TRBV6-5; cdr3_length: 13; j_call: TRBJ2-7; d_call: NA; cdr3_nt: TGTGCCAGTCGCGAGACTATTGTCCGCGAGCAGTACTTC; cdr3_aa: CASRETIVREQYF